A selection of T cell receptor beta chains follows, all from one sample in a study of T cells expressing NK-cell markers. TCRdb reprocessed the 5' RACE reads and keeps a single row for each CDR3 protein, giving no DNA. The table for this sample gives about 260,000 distinct CDR3 sequences. Sequencing was carried out using blood T cells: a sorted CD56 or NKG2C T cell subset, CD4+ or CD8+ T cells, or bulk PBMC T cells (not recorded which). These receptors were obtained from a man between 18 and 29 years old in good health. CDR3s include the opening cysteine and the closing phenylalanine or tryptophan. The order of the fields is CDR3 length, J gene, V gene, CDR3 protein.

17,TRBJ2-5,TRBV20-1,CSARTATTFLSQETQYF
15,TRBJ1-2,TRBV30,CAWNRGPPSFRGYTF
16,TRBJ2-6,TRBV18,CASSPNWVPGANVLTF
14,TRBJ1-1,TRBV24-1,CATSDPGQGNEAFF
18,TRBJ2-1,TRBV12-3/TRBV12-4,CASSLARTSGTRYNEQFF
14,TRBJ2-5,TRBV12-3/TRBV12-4,CASSPTGVRKTQYF
13,TRBJ2-1,TRBV12-3/TRBV12-4,CASSLHEFNEQFF
11,TRBJ2-7,TRBV12-3/TRBV12-4,CASGGGSEQYF
14,TRBJ1-6,TRBV27,CASSLPGPYSPLHF
11,TRBJ2-3,TRBV24-1,CATSVRDTQYF
12,TRBJ2-5,TRBV29-1,CSVGQGQETQYF
16,TRBJ2-1,TRBV19,CASSTRGGLAENEQFF
14,TRBJ2-5,TRBV11-3,CASSMARRYETQYF
18,TRBJ2-1,TRBV9,CASSGRVSGRASYNEQFF
17,TRBJ2-7,TRBV5-6,CASSLGDRQGWWDEQYF
11,TRBJ2-1,TRBV18,CASSPAVEQFF
13,TRBJ2-1,TRBV7-9,CASSRPTVGEQFF